This TCR beta chain was sequenced for a study of cytomegalovirus exposure and HLA in healthy donors. V lost 6 bases, J lost 2 bases, and 17 bases lay in between. The CDR3 is 15 amino acids. CDR1 MGHDK and CDR2 SYGVNS come from the germline V gene. Use of 60 Vbeta and 13 Jbeta primers characterized the PCR. Data came from immunoSEQ multiplex PCR; TCRdb stores just in-frame clones and leaves some out. The repertoire holds roughly 150,000 clones, 75% to 90% seen once, with over 0.95% in the top ten. The sample comprised PBMCs. The genes are TRBV25-1 and TRBJ2-7; D gene uncertain. The clonotype was recovered from a female donor in good health and CMV-seronegative. The CDR3 loop is CASSPVGPATYEQYF. DNA for the CDR3: TGTGCCAGCAGCCCTGTTGGGCCGGCGACCTACGAGCAGTACTTC.